What follows is one TCR beta chain and its context. The antigen is not known. This entry belongs to a study of shared clonotypes between healthy human individuals. Study-level results: Around 5% of naive CD4 clonotypes were common to several donors.

The V gene's germline CDR1 is MDHEN and CDR2 SYDVKM. With V trimmed by 10 bases and J by 0 bases, 2 bases remained unmatched. The CDR3 length is 14 residues. The protocol was immunoSEQ multiplex PCR, while the TCRdb copy is restricted to in-frame clones and leaves out a portion. The sample carries 1,100,000 or so clones, approximately 80% recorded once. Sequences were obtained from memory CD4+ T cells from PBMCs. Subset described: CD45RA-negative fraction. The origin of this receptor is a man between 18 and 35 years old in good health. Some clones in this sample may be carry-over from other donors' samples. The chain carries TRBV28 and TRBJ2-3; 12 bases map to TRBD2. CDR3 bases: TGTGCCACCGGGACTAGCGGGAGCACAGATACGCAGTATTTT. Protein sequence: CATGTSGSTDTQYF.